Below, 13 T cell receptor beta chains from the same sample are listed, as sequenced in a study of cytomegalovirus exposure and HLA in healthy donors. A multiplex PCR was run with 60 Vbeta primers and 13 Jbeta primers. Clones were sequenced by immunoSEQ multiplex PCR, and TCRdb holds only the in-frame ones, with some missing. The repertoire consists of approximately 170,000 clones, with roughly 80% occurring once and the leading ten covering approximately 1.8%. Material: PBMCs. The receptors shown here come from a human donor in good health.

This clone was recorded a few times. The germline gene is not matched at one end of the junction; a read error may be the cause. V usage is TRBV5-1 and J usage is TRBJ1-2; 10 bases align to TRBD1. Germline CDR1 and CDR2: SGHRS and YFSETQ. CDR3 size: 14 residues. The CDR3 reads CASSDTGTGEGYPF. In DNA form, the CDR3 reads TGCGCCAGCAGCGATACCGGGACAGGGGAGGGCTACCCCTTC.

Here the CDR3 reads CASRDGRDYGYTF. As DNA, the CDR3 is TGTGCCAGCAGGGACGGGAGAGACTATGGCTACACCTTC. This chain uses TRBV6-1 with TRBJ1-2; D call uncertain. Trimming took off 6 bases at V and 3 bases at J, with 11 bases between the two ends. CDR1 is MNHNS and CDR2 is SASEGT in the germline V gene. The CDR3 runs 13 residues.

CDR3: CAIRQGRNTEAFF. In DNA form, the CDR3 reads TGTGCCATCAGACAGGGTCGGAACACTGAAGCTTTCTTT. This rearrangement joins TRBV10-3 to TRBJ1-1, with D possibly TRBD1 on 6 matching bases. Germline V gene lookup returns CDR1 ENHRY and CDR2 SYGVKD. With 6 bases removed from V and 1 base from J, the gap between germline ends came to 9 bases. The CDR3 sequence is 13 residues long.

The chain is built from TRBV10-1 and TRBJ2-3; a weak D match, TRBD2 (6 bases). CDR3 size: 13 residues. With 6 bases removed from V and 2 bases from J, the gap between germline ends came to 9 bases. CDR1 is WNHNN and CDR2 is SYGVQD in the germline V gene (reference sequence). The CDR3 bases are TGCGCCAGCAGCGGGGACTTCACAGATACGCAGTATTTT. As protein: CASSGDFTDTQYF.

The CDR3 spells CASSQDGRARTEAFF. The CDR3 nucleotides read TGTGCCAGCAGCCAAGATGGCAGGGCGAGGACTGAAGCTTTCTTT. The V and J genes are TRBV14 and TRBJ1-1, with D maybe TRBD1 (5 bases). Germline V gene lookup returns CDR1 SGHDN and CDR2 FVKESK. V was trimmed by 0 bases and J by 5 bases, leaving 13 bases between them. CDR3 length: 15 amino acids.

J is TRBJ2-7 and V is TRBV5-4; 11 positions agree with TRBD2. The V and J ends lost 0 bases and 0 bases, in that order; junction bases with no gene match: 8. CDR1 is SGHNT and CDR2 is YYREEE in the germline V gene (reference sequence). The CDR3 runs 18 residues. CDR3 in amino acids: CASSLDLAGGGSSYEQYF. CDR3 coding DNA: TGTGCCAGCAGCTTGGATCTAGCGGGGGGCGGGAGCTCCTACGAGCAGTACTTC.

The chain joins TRBV6-5 to TRBJ2-3, with 15 bases that match TRBD2. The CDR3 runs to 15 residues. J gave up 5 bases and V 4 bases, and 1 base lay outside the gene matches. CDR1 is MNHEY and CDR2 is SVGAGI in the germline V gene. As DNA, the CDR3 is TGTGCCAGCAGTTTGGGACTAGCGGGGGGAGATACGCAGTATTTT. Residues: CASSLGLAGGDTQYF.

This rearrangement joins TRBV4-2 to TRBJ1-1; 7 bases match TRBD1. V was clipped by 4 bases and J by 5 bases; unmatched bases: 10. This CDR3 has 15 amino acids. Per germline, CDR1 LGHNA and CDR2 YNFKEQ. The CDR3 DNA sequence: TGTGCCAGCAGCCGATACGACAGGGTGGGAACTGAAGCTTTCTTT. It codes for CASSRYDRVGTEAFF.

The chain links TRBV4-3 to TRBJ2-7; 13 nucleotides agree with TRBD2. This CDR3 has 17 amino acids. CDR1 is LGHNA, CDR2 YSLEER, per germline. The trim removed 0 bases at V and 7 bases at J, leaving 9 bases unmatched. The CDR3 is CASSQDGGGLAGVEQYF. The DNA for the CDR3 is TGCGCCAGCAGCCAAGATGGGGGAGGACTAGCGGGGGTTGAGCAGTACTTC.

This clone was detected once. The V call is TRBV6-6, the J call TRBJ2-3; 8 bases are a match to TRBD2. Trimming took 7 bases from V and 2 from J; bases not matched to a gene: 2. Germline CDR1 reads MNHNY; CDR2 reads SVGAGI (reference sequence). CDR3 length: 13 residues. The CDR3 loop is CASIAGNTDTQYF. CDR3 DNA: TGTGCCAGCATAGCGGGGAACACAGATACGCAGTATTTT.

V usage is TRBV6-4 and J usage is TRBJ2-1, with 9 bases lining up with TRBD2. V shed 2 bases and J 12 bases; nucleotides not matched to a gene: 2. CDR1 and CDR2 (germline): MRHNA, SNTAGT. This CDR3 contains 12 residues. Here the CDR3 reads CASSDGAGGQFF. The CDR3 DNA is TGTGCCAGCAGTGACGGAGCGGGGGGGCAGTTCTTC.

The rearrangement joins TRBV10-3 to TRBJ2-3, with D perhaps matching TRBD2 (7 bases). Germline lookup yields CDR1 ENHRY and CDR2 SYGVKD. V was pared by 8 bases and J by 2 bases, with 17 bases between. This CDR3 spans 15 amino acids. The CDR3, as DNA: TGTGCCATCTGGGAGGGGGGGGGATACACAGATACGCAGTATTTT. It translates to CAIWEGGGYTDTQYF.

Only a few counts were recorded for this clone. This sequence joins TRBV7-9 and TRBJ1-6; 7 nucleotides match TRBD1. CDR1 SEHNR and CDR2 FQNEAQ come from the germline V gene (reference sequence). The CDR3 runs to 15 residues. V lost 4 bases and J lost 6; bases outside the gene matches: 6. The CDR3 region has the DNA TGTGCCAGCAGCTCCTTCGGGACAGTTAATTCACCCCTCCACTTT. As protein: CASSSFGTVNSPLHF.